This passage covers 19 T cell receptor beta chains from one sample sequenced in a study of T-cell memory formation after mild COVID-19. TCRdb independently ran MiXCR on the 5' RACE reads; one entry per CDR3 protein. The sample has about half a million distinct CDR3 sequences; about 18% are singletons. The sample comprised PBMCs or a T cell subset sorted from them (not recorded which). Receptors originate from an adult woman who had mild COVID-19 (a few samples of this study predate the infection). Cell type and time point are not known.

This clonotype was detected a few times. This chain connects TRBV12-3 or TRBV12-4 to TRBJ1-1, with no clear D. Trimming took off 3 bases at V and 1 base at J, with 9 bases between the two ends. The CDR3 is 14 amino acids. The CDR3 bases are TGTGCCAGCAGTTTCAACCGGCAGAACACTGAAGCTTTCTTT. Its protein is CASSFNRQNTEAFF.

This clonotype was detected only a few times. J is TRBJ2-1 and V is TRBV20-1; D possibly uses TRBD1 or TRBD2 (6 bases each). The CDR3 loop spans 14 amino acids. Trimming took off 6 bases at V and 4 bases at J, with 16 bases between the two ends. Germline CDR1 DFQATT, CDR2 SNEGSKA (reference sequence). CDR3 protein: CSARRGARYNEQFF. The CDR3 bases are TGCAGTGCCAGAAGGGGGGCCCGTTACAATGAGCAGTTCTTC.

CDR3 region: CASKTAEGDYGYTF. The CDR3 DNA reads as TGTGCCAGCAAAACTGCAGAAGGGGACTATGGCTACACCTTC. The V and J genes are TRBV25-1 and TRBJ1-2; D may be TRBD1 (5 bases). The CDR3 contains 14 residues. V shed 7 bases and J shed 3 bases, with 15 bases lying between them. Germline V gene data show CDR1 as MGHDK and CDR2 as SYGVNS.

The chain recombines TRBV7-6 with TRBJ1-1, with 8 bases aligning to TRBD1. J was trimmed by 3 bases and V by 1 base; bases with no gene match: 10. CDR3 length: 17 residues. Germline loops: CDR1 SGHVS, CDR2 FNYEAQ. The CDR3 here is CASSLDPMDRVHTEAFF. CDR3 in DNA: TGTGCCAGCAGCTTAGACCCAATGGACAGGGTTCACACTGAAGCTTTCTTT.

J is TRBJ2-5 and V is TRBV18, with D possibly TRBD2 on 5 matching bases. Trimming left V 4 bases short and J 1 base short, with 13 bases between. Germline V lookup: CDR1 KGHSH, CDR2 LQKENI. The CDR3 consists of 15 residues. CDR3 sequence reads: CASSHRGSIQETQYF. CDR3 DNA: TGTGCCAGCTCACACAGAGGGAGTATCCAAGAGACCCAGTACTTC. The full variable domain, its missing parts supplied by reference TRBV18 and TRBJ2-5, is NAGVMQNPRHLVRRRGQEARLRCSPMKGHSHVYWYRQLPEEGLKFMVYLQKENIIDESGMPKERFSAEFPKEGPSILRIQQVVRGDSAAYFCASSHRGSIQETQYFGPGTRLLVL.

This clonotype was picked up a small number of times. The chain carries TRBV7-8 and TRBJ1-5, with a possible D match to TRBD1 (6 bases). The germline CDR1 and CDR2 sequences are SGHVS and FQNEAQ. Trimming stripped 5 bases from V and 6 bases from J, with 20 bases between. This CDR3 is built from 16 residues. CDR3 region: CASSPGGQGRVQPQHF. In DNA, the CDR3 is TGTGCCAGCAGCCCTGGGGGGCAGGGGAGGGTTCAGCCCCAGCATTTT.

The chain has TRBV12-3 or TRBV12-4 and TRBJ2-3; possible D gene TRBD2, 5 bases. Trimming took off 1 base at V and 8 bases at J, with 13 bases between the two ends. The CDR3 runs 14 residues. CDR3 sequence reads: CASSLVDGAGTQYF. In DNA, the CDR3 is TGTGCCAGCAGTTTAGTAGACGGCGCGGGTACGCAGTATTTT.

This clonotype was counted between two and nine times. The CDR3 nucleotides read TGCGCCAGCAGCCTGGGACAGGGGCGACTATCTAATGAAAAACTGTTTTTT. The encoded protein is CASSLGQGRLSNEKLFF. The J gene is TRBJ1-4, the V gene TRBV5-1; TRBD1 matches 10 bases. This CDR3 spans 17 amino acids. Germline V gene sequence: CDR1 SGHRS, CDR2 YFSETQ. Trimming took 4 bases from V and 3 from J; bases not matched to a gene: 9.

This clonotype was observed many times. The gene calls are TRBV5-6 and TRBJ2-3; 10 nucleotides line up with TRBD2. Germline V gene lookup returns CDR1 SGHDT and CDR2 YYEEEE. With V trimmed by 4 bases and J by 1 base, 3 bases remained unmatched. The CDR3 runs 15 residues. In DNA form, the CDR3 reads TGTGCCAGCAGCCGGACTAGCGGACGCACAGATACGCAGTATTTT. Its translation is CASSRTSGRTDTQYF.

This clonotype was seen many times. The chain has TRBV9 and TRBJ2-7; the D call may be TRBD1 or TRBD2 (7 bases each). V lost 4 bases, J lost 5 bases, and 19 bases lay in between. CDR1 and CDR2 from the germline V gene are SGDLS and YYNGEE. The CDR3 sequence is 15 residues long. The CDR3 spells CASSKADRAGDEQYF. DNA for the CDR3: TGTGCCAGCAGCAAAGCTGACAGGGCGGGGGACGAGCAGTACTTC.

This chain links TRBV11-2 with TRBJ2-3; TRBD2 might be the D (5 bases). CDR3 size: 16 residues. V was shortened by 5 bases and J by 0 bases, with 15 bases between the two germline ends. Germline V gives CDR1 SGHAT, CDR2 FQNNGV. The CDR3 here is CASSPWAGPSTDTQYF. CDR3 DNA sequence: TGTGCCAGCAGCCCATGGGCGGGTCCTAGCACAGATACGCAGTATTTT.

The chain couples TRBV6-4 to TRBJ2-2, with 7 positions matching TRBD2. V lost 8 bases, J lost 5 bases, and 8 bases stayed unmatched. The CDR3 loop spans 14 amino acids. From germline, CDR1 is MRHNA and CDR2 SNTAGT. This CDR3 is CASAEGGSTGELFF. The CDR3 region has the DNA TGTGCCAGCGCCGAGGGCGGGAGTACCGGGGAGCTGTTTTTT.

This clonotype was observed a few times. Written as DNA, the CDR3 is TGTGCCAGCAGTTTACAAACGGGGGGGGAGCAGTTCTTC. It codes for CASSLQTGGEQFF. The chain joins TRBV27 to TRBJ2-1, with 8 bases identical to TRBD2. From germline, CDR1 is MNHEY and CDR2 SMNVEV (reference sequence). The CDR3 has 13 residues. Unmatched junction bases numbered 4, after V lost 2 bases and J lost 10 bases.

V is TRBV9 and J is TRBJ2-7; 10 nucleotides align to TRBD1. Per the germline V gene, CDR1 is SGDLS and CDR2 is YYNGEE. This CDR3 is 15 amino acids long. With 0 bases clipped from V and 6 bases from J, the junction kept 6 bases outside the gene matches. In nucleotides, the CDR3 is TGTGCCAGCAGCGTAGCGTCAGGGACAGGGGCCGAGCAGTACTTC. Amino acids: CASSVASGTGAEQYF. Looking up the rest from reference TRBV9 and TRBJ2-7 gives the full variable domain: DSGVTQTPKHLITATGQRVTLRCSPRSGDLSVYWYQQSLDQGLQFLIQYYNGEERAKGNILERFSAQQFPDLHSELNLSSLELGDSALYFCASSVASGTGAEQYFGPGTRLTVT.

This clonotype was picked up a small number of times. The rearrangement uses TRBV5-6 and TRBJ1-1; D remains unclear. The CDR3 loop spans 14 amino acids. Per the germline V gene, CDR1 is SGHDT and CDR2 is YYEEEE. Trimming left V 3 bases short and J 4 bases short, with 13 bases between. CDR3 sequence: CASSSGRLVTEAFF. Written as DNA, the CDR3 is TGTGCCAGCAGCTCCGGTCGGCTCGTCACTGAAGCTTTCTTT.

This clonotype was observed a handful of times. V usage is TRBV20-1 and J usage is TRBJ2-1, with 10 bases lining up with TRBD2. Per germline, CDR1 DFQATT and CDR2 SNEGSKA (reference sequence). J was trimmed by 10 bases and V by 1 base; bases with no gene match: 4. The CDR3 covers 13 residues. This CDR3 is CSARGASGREQFF. The CDR3 coding sequence is TGCAGTGCTAGAGGAGCTAGCGGGAGAGAGCAGTTCTTC.

V gene TRBV5-6 combines with J gene TRBJ2-7, with 8 bases identical to TRBD1. V gave up 4 bases and J gave up 0 bases; unmatched junction bases: 9. Germline assignment: CDR1 SGHDT and CDR2 YYEEEE. This CDR3 comprises 16 residues. The chain's CDR3 is CASSGRTGRSSYEQYF. The CDR3 DNA reads as TGTGCCAGCAGCGGGCGGACAGGGCGTTCCTCCTACGAGCAGTACTTC. Variable domain in full (rest from reference TRBV5-6 and TRBJ2-7): DAGVTQSPTHLIKTRGQQVTLRCSPKSGHDTVSWYQQALGQGPQFIFQYYEEEERQRGNFPDRFSGHQFPNYSSELNVNALLLGDSALYLCASSGRTGRSSYEQYFGPGTRLTVT.

The chain joins TRBV4-3 to TRBJ1-1; possibly TRBD1 for D (5 bases). The CDR3 consists of 15 residues. The ends were cut back, 1 base at V and 11 bases at J, with 20 bases in the middle. Germline-derived CDR1 and CDR2 are LGHNA and YSLEER. The CDR3 reads CASSQGDRRETVAFF. Here the CDR3 DNA reads TGCGCCAGCAGCCAAGGGGACCGGCGGGAGACGGTCGCTTTCTTT.

This clonotype was seen a handful of times. The chain couples TRBV11-2 to TRBJ2-7; D gene uncertain. V gave up 1 base and J gave up 5 bases, with 15 bases separating them. CDR3 length: 15 amino acids. Germline-derived CDR1 and CDR2 are SGHAT and FQNNGV. The CDR3 here is CASSLGYVEGNEQYF. The CDR3 region has the DNA TGTGCCAGCAGCTTAGGTTACGTGGAAGGCAACGAGCAGTACTTC.